The rows below give T cell receptor beta chains drawn from one sample of a study of T cells in Graves' hyperthyroidism and ophthalmopathy. TCRdb ran MiXCR on the multiplex PCR reads and lists one entry per CDR3 protein. Found here are about 620,000 distinct CDR3 sequences, roughly 16% of them singletons; the top ten hold around 4%. What was sequenced was blood. The receptors were sampled from a woman aged 30 to 39 with Graves' hyperthyroidism. CDR3s leave out the opening cysteine and the closing phenylalanine or tryptophan.

>TRBV4-2|TRBJ2-7
ASSQWTGSTYEQY
>TRBV11-2|TRBJ2-3
ASGSPLREGVTDTQY
>TRBV2|TRBJ2-7
ASAPGLAGVYSYEQY
>TRBV24-1|TRBJ2-7
ATSDRTGNYYEQY
>TRBV5-1|TRBJ2-1
ASSLGRPVYNEQF
>TRBV20-1|TRBJ2-3
SARVFVSGRAADTQY
>TRBV5-1|TRBJ2-7
ASSLDGGAEQY
>TRBV7-9|TRBJ2-7
ASNRSGYEQY
>TRBV20-1|TRBJ2-1
SASRQGQSYNEQF
>TRBV20-1|TRBJ2-7
SARDHRDRAYEQY
>TRBV5-1|TRBJ2-7
ASGPGTGSYEQY
>TRBV3-1|TRBJ2-4
ASSHSWTGRPKNIQY
>TRBV28|TRBJ2-7
ASSFRPGQGTLEQY
>TRBV28|TRBJ2-7
ASSFLRQTSGSSNEQY
>TRBV2|TRBJ2-2
TSSEGRPGELF
>TRBV6-6|TRBJ2-7
ASSYGDRVHEQY
>TRBV6-2/TRBV6-3|TRBJ2-5
ASTGWQIQETQY
>TRBV2|TRBJ2-1
ASHRVSGSTYNEQF
>TRBV28|TRBJ2-3
ASSLHSTDTQY
>TRBV3-1|TRBJ2-7
ASSQGAGATGNEQY
>TRBV19|TRBJ2-7
ASSIALSAPYEQY
>TRBV28|TRBJ1-6
ASSLIQGKGSPLH
>TRBV4-1|TRBJ1-5
ASSQEYRGQPQH
>TRBV20-1|TRBJ2-1
SANPPYSEQF
>TRBV5-1|TRBJ2-7
ASSPGAGAFYEQY
>TRBV28|TRBJ2-3
ASSLVLTSTDTQY
>TRBV28|TRBJ1-2
ASSRRVRISYGYT